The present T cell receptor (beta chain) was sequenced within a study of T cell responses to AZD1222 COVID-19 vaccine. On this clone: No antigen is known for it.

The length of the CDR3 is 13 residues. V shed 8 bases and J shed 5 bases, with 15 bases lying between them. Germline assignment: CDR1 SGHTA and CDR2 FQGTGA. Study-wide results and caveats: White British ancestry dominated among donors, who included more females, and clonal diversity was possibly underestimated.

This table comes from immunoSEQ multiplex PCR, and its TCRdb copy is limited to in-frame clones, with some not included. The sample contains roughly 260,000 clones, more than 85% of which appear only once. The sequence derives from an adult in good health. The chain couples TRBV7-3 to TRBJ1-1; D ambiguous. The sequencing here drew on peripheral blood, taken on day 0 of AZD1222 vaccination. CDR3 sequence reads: CASSRSPRTEAFF. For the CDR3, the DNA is TGTGCCAGCTCCCGGTCCCCACGAACTGAAGCTTTCTTT.